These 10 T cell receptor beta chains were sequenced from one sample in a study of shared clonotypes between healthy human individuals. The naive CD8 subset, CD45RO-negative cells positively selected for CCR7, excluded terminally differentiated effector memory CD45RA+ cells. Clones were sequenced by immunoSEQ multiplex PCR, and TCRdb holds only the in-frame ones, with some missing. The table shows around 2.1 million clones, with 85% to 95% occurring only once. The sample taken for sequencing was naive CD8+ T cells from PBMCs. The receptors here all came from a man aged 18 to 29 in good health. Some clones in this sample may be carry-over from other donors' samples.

The CDR3 sequence is CASSGRTYTEAFF. As DNA, the CDR3 is TGTGCCAGCAGCGGTCGGACGTACACTGAAGCTTTCTTT. V is TRBV7-9 and J is TRBJ1-1; D not resolved. Trimming stripped 5 bases from V and 3 bases from J, with 10 bases between. Germline values: CDR1 SEHNR, CDR2 FQNEAQ (reference sequence). The CDR3 has 13 amino acids.

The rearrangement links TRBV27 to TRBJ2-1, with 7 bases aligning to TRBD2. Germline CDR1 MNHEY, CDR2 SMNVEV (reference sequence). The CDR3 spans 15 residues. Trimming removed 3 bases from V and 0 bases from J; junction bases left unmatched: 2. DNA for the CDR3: TGTGCCAGCAGTTTCAGCGGGATCTCCTACAATGAGCAGTTCTTC. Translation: CASSFSGISYNEQFF.

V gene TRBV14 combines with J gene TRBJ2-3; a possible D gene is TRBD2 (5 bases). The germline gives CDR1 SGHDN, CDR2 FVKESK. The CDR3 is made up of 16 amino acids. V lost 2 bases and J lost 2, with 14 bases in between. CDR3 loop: CASSQTRFGDTDTQYF. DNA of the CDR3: TGTGCCAGCAGCCAAACTAGATTCGGGGACACAGATACGCAGTATTTT.

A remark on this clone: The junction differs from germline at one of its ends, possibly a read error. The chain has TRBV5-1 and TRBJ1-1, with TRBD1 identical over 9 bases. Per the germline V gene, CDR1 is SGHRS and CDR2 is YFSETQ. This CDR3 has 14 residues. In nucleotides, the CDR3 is TGCGCCAGCAGCGCGGGACAGGGCTACACTGAAACTTTCTTT. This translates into CASSAGQGYTETFF.

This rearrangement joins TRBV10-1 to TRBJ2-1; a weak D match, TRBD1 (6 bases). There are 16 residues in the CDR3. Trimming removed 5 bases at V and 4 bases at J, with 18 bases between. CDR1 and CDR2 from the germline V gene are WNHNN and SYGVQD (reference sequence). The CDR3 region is CASSPEGETGYNEQFF. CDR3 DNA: TGCGCCAGCAGTCCTGAGGGGGAGACGGGTTACAATGAGCAGTTCTTC.

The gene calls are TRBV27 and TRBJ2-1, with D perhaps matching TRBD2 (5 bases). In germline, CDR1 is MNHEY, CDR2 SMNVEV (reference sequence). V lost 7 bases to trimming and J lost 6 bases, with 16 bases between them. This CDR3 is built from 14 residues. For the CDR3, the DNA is TGTGCCAGCACCCTACTAATGGGGAGCAATGAGCAGTTCTTC. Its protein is CASTLLMGSNEQFF.

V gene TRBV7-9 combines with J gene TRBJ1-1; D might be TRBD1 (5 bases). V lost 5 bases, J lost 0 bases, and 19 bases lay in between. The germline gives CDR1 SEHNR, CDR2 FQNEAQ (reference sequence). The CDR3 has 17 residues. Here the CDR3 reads CASSPGTSVPMNTEAFF. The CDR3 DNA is TGTGCCAGCAGCCCCGGGACCAGCGTCCCGATGAACACTGAAGCTTTCTTT. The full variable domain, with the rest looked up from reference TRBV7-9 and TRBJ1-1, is DTGVSQNPRHKITKRGQNVTFRCDPISEHNRLYWYRQTLGQGPEFLTYFQNEAQLEKSRLLSDRFSAERPKGSFSTLEIQRTEQGDSAMYLCASSPGTSVPMNTEAFFGQGTRLTVV.

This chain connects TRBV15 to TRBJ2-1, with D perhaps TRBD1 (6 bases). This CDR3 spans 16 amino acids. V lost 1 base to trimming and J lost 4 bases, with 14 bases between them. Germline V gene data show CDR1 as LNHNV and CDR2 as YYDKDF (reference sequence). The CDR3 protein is CATSRGLEGEYNEQFF. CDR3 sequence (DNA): TGTGCCACCAGCAGAGGTCTCGAGGGGGAGTACAATGAGCAGTTCTTC.

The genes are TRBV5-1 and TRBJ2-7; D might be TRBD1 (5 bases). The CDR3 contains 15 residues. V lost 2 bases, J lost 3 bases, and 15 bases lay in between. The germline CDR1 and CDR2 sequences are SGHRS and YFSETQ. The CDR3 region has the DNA TGCGCCAGCAGCTTCGCGTTCTCAGGGAACTACGAGCAGTACTTC. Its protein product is CASSFAFSGNYEQYF.

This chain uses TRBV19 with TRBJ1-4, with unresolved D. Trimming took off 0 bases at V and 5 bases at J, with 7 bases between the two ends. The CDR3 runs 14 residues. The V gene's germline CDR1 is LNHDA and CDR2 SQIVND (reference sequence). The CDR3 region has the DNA TGTGCCAGTAGTATAGACAGCTTCAATGAAAAACTGTTTTTT. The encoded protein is CASSIDSFNEKLFF.